This T cell receptor (beta chain) is from a study of vaccination effects on CD4 cells after COVID-19 (dated by TCRdb to about 2022). Concerning the study at large: The ViraFEST assay stimulated PBMC with viral peptide pools and then used TCR sequencing to identify antigen-specific CD4+ T cell clonotypes by expansion. Post-vaccine samples across the study were collected a median of 72 days after the second dose, with a range of 14 to 241. A few million PBMC per well were cultured with approximately 10 ug/ml peptides in IMDM containing 5% human AB serum, approximately 9.9 IU/ml IL-2 and gentamicin. Altogether, over 9 COVID-19 convalescent patients and a handful of SARS-CoV-2-naive healthy vaccine recipients made up the full study. Cultures from other donors in the study were sequenced with the Oncomine TCR Beta short-read assay on an Illumina iSeq 100. In both COVID-19 convalescent patients and infection-naive vaccine recipients, the study compared SARS-CoV-2 spike-specific CD4+ TCR repertoires from before mRNA vaccination with those from after it. Points the paper makes about the study in general: Among healthy vaccine recipients, nearly all vaccine-induced clones were SARS-CoV-2 mono-reactive, and only 1 of 255 was cross-reactive with common cold coronaviruses. At late post-vaccination timepoints, both infection-induced and vaccine-induced clones showed marked clonal contraction, consistent with waning T cell responses. Only a small number of convalescent patients were included, and no early post-infection timepoints were available, which limited the study.

The method was the immunoSEQ multiplex PCR assay. DNA from the CD4+ T cells that had been cultured and isolated underwent TCR beta CDR3 sequencing. The source study handled its data this way. Non-productive TCR sequences were discarded, and reads were trimmed to the CDR3 region, with only CDR3s of 7 or more amino acids retained. Antigen-specific clonotypes were identified with the MANAFEST web app by comparing expansion in peptide wells against reference cultures. For clones to be considered positive, expansion at FDR<0.05 versus reference and all other wells, an odds ratio above 5, and a frequency above 0.1% in two replicate wells were required. A clonotype was defined as cross-reactive if the clonotype was significantly expanded both in SARS-CoV-2 spike wells and in at least one common cold coronavirus spike condition. Levenshtein distance calculated with the stringdist R package was used to assess CDR3 similarity, and unrooted trees were constructed with ape in R 3.6.1. The source is immuneACCESS, and TCRdb retained only in-frame sequences with V and J called. Part of the clones is not carried over; for the studies checked, unresolved V genes explain less than half of this, and the remainder is unexplained. V and J calls and clone size are copied from that table; D and trimming were computed from the DNA. The table for this sample lists some 60,000 clones; about 81% of them were counted only once. Together, the top ten hold 3.5% to 5% of the sample.

To note about this clone: Its binding antigen is unknown. No clone much larger than this one lies a single base away; base qualities are absent.

After around 11 days of culture, CD4+ T cells were isolated with the EasySep CD4+ T cell isolation kit. Each participant got two doses of an mRNA SARS-CoV-2 vaccine, either BNT162b2 or mRNA-1273. Healthy vaccine recipients had no prior SARS-CoV-2 infection, confirmed by negative nucleocapsid antibodies before and after vaccination. Half of the culture medium was replaced with fresh IL-2-containing medium on days 3 and 7. Unless noted otherwise, every peptide stimulation condition was cultured in triplicate wells. PBMC were separated from whole blood using Ficoll-Paque Plus gradient centrifugation and were then either cryopreserved at -140C or used fresh. Genomic DNA was extracted from cultured CD4+ T cells with the QIAamp micro DNA kit. Specimen: CD4+ T cells from PBMCs cultured without peptide, collected after COVID-19 vaccination. The receptor was isolated from a human donor who received a COVID-19 vaccine.

The DNA reads TGTGCCAGCAGCTTGAAGGGCAGGATTAATTCACCCCTCCACTTT. Its protein is CASSLKGRINSPLHF. The sequence is built from TRBV5-8 and TRBJ1-6; no confident D gene assignment can be made. The cysteine opens and the phenylalanine closes a CDR3 of 15 amino acids. The read is trimmed to its CDR3 DNA, 45 bases read in frame from base 1. The germline V gene sets CDR1 to SGHTS and CDR2 to YDEGEE. The junction shows trimming of 1 base on V and 6 bases on J, plus 11 bases between the germline ends.